These T cell receptor beta chains were read from a single sample in a study of blood T cell repertoires in COVID-19. Repertoires were generated with immunoSEQ multiplex PCR, while TCRdb's copy carries only in-frame clones and drops some. The sample lists roughly 500,000 clones; 88% were seen once. The sequenced material came from PBMCs or T cells enriched from blood (not recorded which). The receptor set was obtained from a woman in her thirties or forties who had recovered from COVID-19. The CDR3 runs from the conserved cysteine through the conserved F or W.

V	J	CDR3
TRBV7-2	TRBJ1-6	CASSPQSDFGQPLHF
TRBV7-2	TRBJ2-5	CASSLGYYAEETQYF
TRBV6-5	TRBJ1-2	CASSYTDRGYGYTF
TRBV4-3	TRBJ2-4	CASSPRGLAKNIQYF
TRBV4-1	TRBJ2-7	CASSQGGLEEQYF
TRBV6-1	TRBJ1-5	CASSEFDVWGRSNQPQHF
TRBV28	TRBJ2-7	CATQGGEQYF
TRBV9	TRBJ2-1	CASSPDLAADEQFF
TRBV2	TRBJ1-3	CASSEANRGSGNTIYF
TRBV10-1	TRBJ2-3	CASARLSGSATDTQYF
TRBV4-1	TRBJ1-4	CASSQGLTVERREEKLFF
TRBV24-1	TRBJ2-2	CATSDRPYTGELFF
TRBV13	TRBJ1-1	CASSLAALRILQTEAFF
TRBV4-3	TRBJ1-1	CASSPVGQPNTEAFF
TRBV7-9	TRBJ2-3	CASSLARTGSTDTQYF
TRBV6-5	TRBJ1-1	CASSSRAGFRTEAFF